These 10 T cell receptor beta chains originate from one sample sequenced in a study of Ad26.COV2.S vaccination and SARS-CoV-2 variants. Sequencing was performed with immunoSEQ multiplex PCR; in TCRdb, only in-frame clones are kept and a portion is missing. The top ten hold around 2% of the sample, which has roughly 320,000 clones, just under 85% seen once. Treatment described: 15 to 20 received Ad26.COV2.S at low or high dose, single or two shots; roughly five received placebo; per-sample allocation not given. Sampling was done on day 63 after the first vaccine or placebo injection. This specimen was peripheral blood, taken in a trial of Ad26.COV2.S vaccine versus placebo. Receptors were obtained from a person aged 18-65 years who received the Ad26.COV2.S COVID-19 vaccine or a placebo.

The chain is built from TRBV13 and TRBJ1-2; 7 bases are shared with TRBD1. The J segment lost 3 bases and the V segment lost 5 bases, leaving 6 bases of the junction unmatched. This CDR3 has 14 amino acids. CDR1 and CDR2 (germline): PRHDT, FYEKMQ (reference sequence). The DNA of the CDR3 is TGTGCCAGCAGCAGGAGGGGGCTTGACTATGGCTACACCTTC. Its protein is CASSRRGLDYGYTF. Using reference TRBV13 and TRBJ1-2 for the parts outside the CDR3, the full variable domain is AAGVIQSPRHLIKEKRETATLKCYPIPRHDTVYWYQQGPGQDPQFLISFYEKMQSDKGSIPDRFSAQQFSDYHSELNMSSLELGDSALYFCASSRRGLDYGYTFGSGTRLTVV.

In this sample, this clone turned up a few times. The chain links TRBV6-4 to TRBJ1-2; 7 bases align to TRBD1. CDR3 length equals 16 residues. V gave up 8 bases and J gave up 3 bases; unmatched junction bases: 15. Germline-derived CDR1 and CDR2 are MRHNA and SNTAGT. The CDR3 nucleotides read TGTGCCAGCTGGGGACAGAGCTGGAAAGGGGACTATGGCTACACCTTC. Translated, it gives CASWGQSWKGDYGYTF.

This clone was seen more than once but under ten times. The chain employs TRBV10-2 and TRBJ2-7; no clear D gene. Trimming removed 0 bases from V and 4 bases from J, with 7 bases in between. This CDR3 has 13 residues. Germline assignment: CDR1 WSHSY and CDR2 SAAADI. This CDR3 is CASSESSSYEQYF. DNA for the CDR3: TGCGCCAGCAGTGAGTCGAGCAGTTACGAGCAGTACTTC.

The CDR3 nucleotides are TGTGCCAGCTCAGGACAGGGCCGGGTCAAAAACATTCAGTACTTC. This translates into CASSGQGRVKNIQYF. The chain links TRBV18 to TRBJ2-4; 8 bases map to TRBD1. The CDR3 contains 15 residues. V was clipped by 5 bases and J by 3 bases; unmatched bases: 6. Germline V gene data show CDR1 as KGHSH and CDR2 as LQKENI.

This clone was detected a few times. The chain carries TRBV10-2 and TRBJ2-1; 11 bases are shared with TRBD2. This CDR3 is 14 amino acids long. Looked up from germline, CDR1 is WSHSY and CDR2 is SAAADI. V gave up 8 bases and J gave up 4 bases; unmatched junction bases: 4. In DNA, the CDR3 is TGCGCCAGCGCCCGACTAGCGGGGTACAATGAGCAGTTCTTC. It is translated as CASARLAGYNEQFF.

CDR3 nucleotides: TGCAGTGCTAGTGATCCGGGATCAGCCGGGGAGCTGTTTTTT. This gives the protein CSASDPGSAGELFF. The J gene is TRBJ2-2, the V gene TRBV20-1; weak D call: TRBD2 (5 bases). Germline CDR1 reads DFQATT; CDR2 reads SNEGSKA (reference sequence). With 3 bases removed from V and 6 bases from J, the gap between germline ends came to 14 bases. This CDR3 spans 14 amino acids.

The chain employs TRBV19 and TRBJ2-3; 8 bases map to TRBD1. The CDR3 loop spans 14 amino acids. CDR1 is LNHDA, CDR2 SQIVND, per germline (reference sequence). J gave up 6 bases and V 3 bases, and 5 bases lay outside the gene matches. The CDR3 bases are TGTGCCAGTAGTATCTCCGGGGACAGGGATACGCAGTATTTT. Its translation is CASSISGDRDTQYF.

This rearrangement joins TRBV2 to TRBJ1-5, with D hard to call. The CDR3 has 14 amino acids. The germline CDR1 and CDR2 sequences are SNHLY and FYNNEI. The V gene lost 3 bases and the J gene lost 5 bases, with 11 bases spanning the gap. The CDR3 spells CASSDIGFDQPQHF. The CDR3 nucleotides read TGTGCCAGCAGTGACATCGGCTTTGATCAGCCCCAGCATTTT.

The chain uses TRBV5-1 and TRBJ2-1, with D hard to call. Trimming left V 0 bases short and J 3 bases short, with 16 bases between. Germline V gene sequence: CDR1 SGHRS, CDR2 YFSETQ. The CDR3 has 17 amino acids. CDR3 sequence: CASSLGLELIYYNEQFF. DNA for the CDR3: TGCGCCAGCAGCTTGGGGCTAGAGCTAATTTACTACAATGAGCAGTTCTTC.

V is TRBV10-3 and J is TRBJ1-1; unclear D gene. The CDR3 length is 13 residues. V lost 4 bases and J lost 0, with 6 bases in between. The germline V gene encodes CDR1 ENHRY and CDR2 SYGVKD. CDR3 coding DNA: TGTGCCATCAGTGTAGGGATGAACACTGAAGCTTTCTTT. Protein: CAISVGMNTEAFF.